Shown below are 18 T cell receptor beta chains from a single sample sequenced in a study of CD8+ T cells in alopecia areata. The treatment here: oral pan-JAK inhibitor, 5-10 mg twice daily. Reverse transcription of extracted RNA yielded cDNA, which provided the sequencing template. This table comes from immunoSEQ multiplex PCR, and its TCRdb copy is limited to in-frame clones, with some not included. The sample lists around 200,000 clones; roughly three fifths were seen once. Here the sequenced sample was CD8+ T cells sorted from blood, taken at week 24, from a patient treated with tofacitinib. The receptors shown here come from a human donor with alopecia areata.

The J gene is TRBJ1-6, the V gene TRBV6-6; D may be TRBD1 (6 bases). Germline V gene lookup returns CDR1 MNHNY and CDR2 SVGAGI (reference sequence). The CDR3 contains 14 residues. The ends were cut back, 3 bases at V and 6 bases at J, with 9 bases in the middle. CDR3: CASSYQGGNSPLHF. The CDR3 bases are TGTGCCAGCAGTTATCAAGGGGGTAATTCACCCCTCCACTTT.

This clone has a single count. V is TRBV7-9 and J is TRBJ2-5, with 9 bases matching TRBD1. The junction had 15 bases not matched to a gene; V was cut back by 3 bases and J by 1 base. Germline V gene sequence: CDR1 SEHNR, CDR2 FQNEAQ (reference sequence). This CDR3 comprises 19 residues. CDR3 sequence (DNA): TGTGCCAGCAGCTTTCCCAAGTCCACAGGGGGCCAACTCCAAGAGACCCAGTACTTC. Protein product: CASSFPKSTGGQLQETQYF.

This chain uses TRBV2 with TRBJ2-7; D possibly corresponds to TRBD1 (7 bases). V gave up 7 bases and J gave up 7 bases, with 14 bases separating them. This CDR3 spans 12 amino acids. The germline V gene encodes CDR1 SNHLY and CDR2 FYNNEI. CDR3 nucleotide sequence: TGTGCCAGCATTCCGGGGGACAGAGAGCAGTACTTC. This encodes CASIPGDREQYF.

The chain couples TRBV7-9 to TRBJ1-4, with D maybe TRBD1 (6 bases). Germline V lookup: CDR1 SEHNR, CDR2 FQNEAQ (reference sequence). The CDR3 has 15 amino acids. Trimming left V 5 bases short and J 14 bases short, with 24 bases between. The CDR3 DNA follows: TGTGCCAGCAGCCCCATAGAGGGGGGGCGACAGGACCTGTTTTTT. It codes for CASSPIEGGRQDLFF.

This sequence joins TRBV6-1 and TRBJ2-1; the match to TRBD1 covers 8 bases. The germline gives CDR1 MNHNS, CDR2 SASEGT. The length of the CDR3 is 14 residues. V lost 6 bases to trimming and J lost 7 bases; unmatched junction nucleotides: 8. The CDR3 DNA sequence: TGTGCCAGCAGACGGCAGGGGGCATCTAATGAGCAGTTCTTC. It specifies CASRRQGASNEQFF.

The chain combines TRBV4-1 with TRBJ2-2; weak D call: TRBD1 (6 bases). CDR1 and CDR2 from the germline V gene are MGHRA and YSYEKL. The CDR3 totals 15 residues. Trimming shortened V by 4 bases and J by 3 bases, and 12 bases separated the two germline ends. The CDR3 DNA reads TGCGCCAGCAGCCTCGGCCAGGGGCACACCGGGGAGCTGTTTTTT. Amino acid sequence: CASSLGQGHTGELFF.

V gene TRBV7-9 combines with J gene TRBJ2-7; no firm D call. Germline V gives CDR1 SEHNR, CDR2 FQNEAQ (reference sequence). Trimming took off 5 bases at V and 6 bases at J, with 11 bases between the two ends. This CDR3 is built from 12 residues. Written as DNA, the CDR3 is TGTGCCAGCAGCCCTACCGTCGTCGAGCAGTACTTC. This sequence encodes CASSPTVVEQYF.

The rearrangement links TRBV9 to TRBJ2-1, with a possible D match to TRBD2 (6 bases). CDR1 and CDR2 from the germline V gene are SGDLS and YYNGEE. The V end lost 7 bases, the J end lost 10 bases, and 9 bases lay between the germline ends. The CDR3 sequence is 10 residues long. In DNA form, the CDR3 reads TGTGCCAGCGGTGGGAGGGAGCAGTTCTTC. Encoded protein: CASGGREQFF. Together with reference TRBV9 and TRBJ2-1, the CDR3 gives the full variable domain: DSGVTQTPKHLITATGQRVTLRCSPRSGDLSVYWYQQSLDQGLQFLIQYYNGEERAKGNILERFSAQQFPDLHSELNLSSLELGDSALYFCASGGREQFFGPGTRLTVL.

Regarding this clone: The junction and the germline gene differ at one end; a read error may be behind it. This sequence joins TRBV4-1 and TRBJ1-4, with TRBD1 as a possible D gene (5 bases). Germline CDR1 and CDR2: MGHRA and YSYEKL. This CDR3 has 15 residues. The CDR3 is CASSQDRGSAQNLFF. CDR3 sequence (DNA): TGCGCCAGCAGCCAAGATCGGGGGTCCGCTCAAAACCTGTTTTTT.

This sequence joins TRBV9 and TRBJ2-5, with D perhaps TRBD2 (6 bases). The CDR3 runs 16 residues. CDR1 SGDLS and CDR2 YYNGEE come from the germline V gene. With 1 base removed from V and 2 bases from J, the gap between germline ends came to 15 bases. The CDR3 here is CASSVSGTGRQETQYF. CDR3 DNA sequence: TGTGCCAGCAGCGTATCAGGGACTGGGAGACAAGAGACCCAGTACTTC.

This CDR3 reads CASSPGDRDIQYF. CDR3 coding DNA: TGTGCCAGCAGCCCCGGGGACCGGGACATTCAGTACTTC. This rearrangement joins TRBV6-5 to TRBJ2-4; either TRBD1 or TRBD2 may fit D (5 bases each). V was trimmed by 6 bases and J by 8 bases, leaving 14 bases between them. Germline assignment: CDR1 MNHEY and CDR2 SVGAGI. This CDR3 is 13 amino acids long.

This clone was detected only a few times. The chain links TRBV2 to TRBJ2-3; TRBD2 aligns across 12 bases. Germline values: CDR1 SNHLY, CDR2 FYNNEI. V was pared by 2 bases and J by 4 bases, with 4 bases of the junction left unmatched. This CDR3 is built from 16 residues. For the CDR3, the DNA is TGTGCCAGCAGTGAATGGGCTAGCGGGGGGGCAGATACGCAGTATTTT. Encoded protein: CASSEWASGGADTQYF.

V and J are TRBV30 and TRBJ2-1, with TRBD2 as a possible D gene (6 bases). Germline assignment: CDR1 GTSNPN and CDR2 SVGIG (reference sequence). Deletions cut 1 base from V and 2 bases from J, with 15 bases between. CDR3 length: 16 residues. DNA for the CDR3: TGTGCCTGGAGTGCTGGCATCGGGGGACCCTACAATGAGCAGTTCTTC. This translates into CAWSAGIGGPYNEQFF.

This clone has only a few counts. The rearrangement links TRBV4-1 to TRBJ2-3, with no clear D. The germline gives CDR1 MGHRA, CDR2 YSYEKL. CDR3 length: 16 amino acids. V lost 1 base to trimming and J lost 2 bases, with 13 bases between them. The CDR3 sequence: CASSQVEVVTTDTQYF. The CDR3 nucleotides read TGCGCCAGCAGCCAAGTGGAAGTCGTTACCACAGATACGCAGTATTTT.

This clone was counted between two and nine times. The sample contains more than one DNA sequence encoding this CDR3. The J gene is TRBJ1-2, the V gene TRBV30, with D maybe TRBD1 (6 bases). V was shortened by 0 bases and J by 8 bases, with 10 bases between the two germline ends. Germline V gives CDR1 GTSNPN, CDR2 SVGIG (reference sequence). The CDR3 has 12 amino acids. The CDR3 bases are TGTGCCTGGAGTGTATCGGGGGCGGGCTACACCTTC. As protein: CAWSVSGAGYTF.

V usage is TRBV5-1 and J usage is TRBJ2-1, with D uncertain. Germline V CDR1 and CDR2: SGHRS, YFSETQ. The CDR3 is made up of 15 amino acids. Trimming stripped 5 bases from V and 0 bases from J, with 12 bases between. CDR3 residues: CASSSDPGSYNEQFF. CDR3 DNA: TGCGCCAGCAGTTCGGACCCCGGCTCCTACAATGAGCAGTTCTTC. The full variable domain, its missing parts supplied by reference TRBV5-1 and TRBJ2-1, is KAGVTQTPRYLIKTRGQQVTLSCSPISGHRSVSWYQQTPGQGLQFLFEYFSETQRNKGNFPGRFSGRQFSNSRSEMNVSTLELGDSALYLCASSSDPGSYNEQFFGPGTRLTVL.

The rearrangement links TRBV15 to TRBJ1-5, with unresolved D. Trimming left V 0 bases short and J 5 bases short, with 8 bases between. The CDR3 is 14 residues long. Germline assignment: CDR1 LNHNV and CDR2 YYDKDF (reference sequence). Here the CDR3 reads CATSRDVGDQPQHF. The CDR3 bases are TGTGCCACCAGCAGAGATGTTGGGGATCAGCCCCAGCATTTT.

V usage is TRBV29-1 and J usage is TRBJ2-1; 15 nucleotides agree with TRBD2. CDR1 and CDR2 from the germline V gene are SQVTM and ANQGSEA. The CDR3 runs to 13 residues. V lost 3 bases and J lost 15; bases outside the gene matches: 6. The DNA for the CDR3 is TGCAGCGTTGACGGGACTAGCGGGGGGCCAACGTTCTTC. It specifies CSVDGTSGGPTFF.